Sequencing of this TCR beta chain was carried out in a study of T cell responses to AZD1222 COVID-19 vaccine. Measured with immunoSEQ multiplex PCR; TCRdb has only the in-frame clones, and not every one. The sample includes about 190,000 clones, over 75% of them seen just once. There are 13 residues in the CDR3. V was pared by 6 bases and J by 7 bases, with 8 bases of the junction left unmatched. The sequencing here drew on peripheral blood, taken on day 0 of AZD1222 vaccination. V gene TRBV12-3 or TRBV12-4 combines with J gene TRBJ1-1; 7 bases match TRBD1. The receptor comes from an adult in good health. The CDR3 DNA follows: TGTGCCAGCAGCAAACGACAGGGCGGTGAAGCTTTCTTT. It encodes CASSKRQGGEAFF.